This T cell receptor beta chain originates from a study of blood T cell repertoires in COVID-19 (dated by TCRdb to 2020 to 2022). Study-level background: Collaborator samples came from the United States, Italy and Spain and covered acute and convalescent phases of COVID-19. Sample metadata almost always included a de-identified subject ID, COVID-19 status, age in years and sex. HLA class I and class II types, where available, came from metadata supplied by the sample provider rather than from assay-based typing. The material from the prospective study consisted of cDNA or gDNA derived from T cells, B-cell-depleted T cells, or PBMCs. Deeply sampled blood TCRbeta repertoires from subjects exposed to, actively infected with, or recovered from COVID-19 were included in the dataset. The samples were drawn from the first 160 participants of the ongoing ImmuneRACE study and from 950 to 1,500 subjects provided by 6 global collaborators. A freely available public database, intended as a resource for researchers studying the immune response to SARS-CoV-2, is where the repertoires were released. What the authors observed across the whole study: How much clinical and demographic metadata was included differed by source and by participant, and the metadata was provided uncurated.

The collaborating institutions used their own protocols to collect whole blood in K2EDTA tubes. For TCRbeta analysis, collaborators shipped samples in one of three forms: frozen whole blood, isolated PBMCs, or DNA extracted from either of those sample types. CDR3 length: 16 amino acids, cysteine to phenylalanine. Only CDR3 DNA is held: 48 bases, read in frame from base 1. The germline V gene supplies CDR1 SGDLS and CDR2 YYNGEE. V gives up 1 base and J gives up 4 bases, and the segment between their germline ends measures 16 bases. TCRbeta CDR3 regions were amplified from genomic DNA using the immunoSEQ Assay, a bias-controlled multiplex PCR. As for the original processing: Nucleated cell counts per sample were estimated from amplification of reference gene primers within the assay. To quantify the absolute abundance of each unique TCRbeta CDR3 rearrangement, sequence reads were collapsed and filtered. Productive Simpson clonality was computed per sample as the square root of Simpson's diversity index over productive rearrangements. This is the immuneACCESS table as TCRdb keeps it, with only in-frame sequences that have V and J called. A part of the clones is gone; compared with another copy, unresolved V genes explain less than half, and the rest is unexplained. V and J calls plus clone size are reproduced from that table; the DNA served to infer D and trimming. This sample comprises about 240,000 clones, 75% to 85% of them detected only once. Around 12% of the sample belongs to the ten largest clones.

On this clone: The clone's antigen remains unknown. No base quality values were provided; no much bigger clone lies one nucleotide off.

Recombination connected TRBV9 to TRBJ2-3, with TRBD1 as a weak D call on 6 bases. The specimen was peripheral blood. The source of this sequence is an older woman with active or convalescent COVID-19. This receptor carries the CDR3 CASSVKGRGVPDTQYF. The DNA reads as follows: TGTGCCAGCAGCGTAAAGGGCAGGGGAGTCCCAGATACGCAGTATTTT.